These T cell receptor beta chains were read from a single sample in a study of T cells in localized non-small cell lung cancer. Sequenced by immunoSEQ multiplex PCR; TCRdb stores in-frame clones only, minus some. The repertoire consists of under 15,000 clones, with around 83% occurring once and the leading ten covering 50% to 75%. Sequenced here: peripheral blood, sampled before any cancer treatment. The receptor set was obtained from a male donor at least 60 years old with stage III lung adenocarcinoma. Both conserved end residues are part of each CDR3. A D gene is named only where the DNA matches it firmly. Clone size is shown for a subset of rows, as once, few, many or a class of expanded clone.

clone_size: -
v_call: TRBV6-1
j_call: TRBJ2-7
d_call: TRBD1
cdr3_nt: TGTGCCAGCAGTGAAGCGCTAGGGCAGGGGGCCCACGAGCAGTACTTC
cdr3_aa: CASSEALGQGAHEQYF

clone_size: -
v_call: TRBV5-6
j_call: TRBJ2-1
d_call: TRBD2
cdr3_nt: TGTGCCAGCAGCTTATTAGCGGGAGTTGGGTTGGGAAATGAGCAGTTCTTC
cdr3_aa: CASSLLAGVGLGNEQFF

clone_size: -
v_call: TRBV7-9
j_call: TRBJ2-1
d_call: TRBD2
cdr3_nt: TGTGCCGGACAGACTAGCGGGTACGCTAGGGGGAATGAGCAGTTCTTC
cdr3_aa: CAGQTSGYARGNEQFF

clone_size: -
v_call: TRBV7-9
j_call: TRBJ2-4
d_call: TRBD1
cdr3_nt: TGTGCCAGCAGTCCAGGACAGGCCTTCTCGTGGGCCAAAAACATTCAGTACTTC
cdr3_aa: CASSPGQAFSWAKNIQYF

clone_size: -
v_call: TRBV6-1
j_call: TRBJ2-7
d_call: TRBD2
cdr3_nt: TGTGCCAGCAGTTTGACTAGCGCCCCAGGGCAGTACTTC
cdr3_aa: CASSLTSAPGQYF

clone_size: -
v_call: TRBV6-1
j_call: TRBJ2-7
d_call: TRBD1
cdr3_nt: TGTGCCAGCGGACAGGGGGCCGGCGAGCAGTACTTC
cdr3_aa: CASGQGAGEQYF

clone_size: -
v_call: TRBV7-4
j_call: TRBJ2-7
d_call: -
cdr3_nt: TGTGCCAGCAGCTTTAATGTTTCGGGTCTGTGCTCCTACGAGCAGTACTTC
cdr3_aa: CASSFNVSGLCSYEQYF

clone_size: -
v_call: TRBV29-1
j_call: TRBJ2-5
d_call: TRBD1
cdr3_nt: TGCAGCGCCGCCCGACAGGGGGTCGAACGCGAGACCCAGTACTTC
cdr3_aa: CSAARQGVERETQYF

clone_size: -
v_call: TRBV19
j_call: TRBJ2-7
d_call: -
cdr3_nt: TGTGCCAGTAGTATTCGGGGGGCAGGGGGCGAGCAGTACTTC
cdr3_aa: CASSIRGAGGEQYF

clone_size: -
v_call: TRBV4-1
j_call: TRBJ2-3
d_call: -
cdr3_nt: TGCGCCAGCAGTCGGGCCTGGGTGCCAGATACGCAGTATTTT
cdr3_aa: CASSRAWVPDTQYF

clone_size: -
v_call: TRBV9
j_call: TRBJ2-5
d_call: -
cdr3_nt: TGTGCCAGCAGCGGCCTAGAGAGGCGGCAAGAGACCCAGTACTTC
cdr3_aa: CASSGLERRQETQYF

clone_size: -
v_call: TRBV7-9
j_call: TRBJ1-2
d_call: -
cdr3_nt: TGTGCCAGCAGCTTAGGGGCAGGACCGCCAGGCGGCTACACCTTC
cdr3_aa: CASSLGAGPPGGYTF

clone_size: -
v_call: TRBV4-1
j_call: TRBJ1-2
d_call: -
cdr3_nt: TGCGCCAGCAGCCGCCCGGACCGCGGCCTAGGCTACACCTTC
cdr3_aa: CASSRPDRGLGYTF

clone_size: -
v_call: TRBV21-1
j_call: TRBJ1-5
d_call: -
cdr3_nt: TGTGCCAGCAGCAAAGATCTCCCTAAAGGGCCCCAGCATTTT
cdr3_aa: CASSKDLPKGPQHF

clone_size: once
v_call: TRBV19
j_call: TRBJ2-2
d_call: -
cdr3_nt: TGTGCCAGTAGTATACGGGGACGGGAGCTGTTTTTT
cdr3_aa: CASSIRGRELFF

clone_size: -
v_call: TRBV6-1
j_call: TRBJ2-6
d_call: -
cdr3_nt: TGTGCCAGCAGTGAAGCAAATGCATTTGGGGCCAACGTCCTGACTTTC
cdr3_aa: CASSEANAFGANVLTF

clone_size: few
v_call: TRBV2
j_call: TRBJ1-5
d_call: -
cdr3_nt: TGTGCCAGCAGTGAAGAGGCTGATCAGCCCCAGCATTTT
cdr3_aa: CASSEEADQPQHF

clone_size: -
v_call: TRBV27
j_call: TRBJ1-6
d_call: TRBD1
cdr3_nt: TGTGCCAGCAGTTTAACCGGGACAGCTAATTCACCCCTCCACTTT
cdr3_aa: CASSLTGTANSPLHF

clone_size: -
v_call: TRBV4-1
j_call: TRBJ1-5
d_call: -
cdr3_nt: TGCGCCAGCAGCCAAGAATTCGGGGATCAGCCCCAGCATTTT
cdr3_aa: CASSQEFGDQPQHF

clone_size: medium-sized
v_call: TRBV15
j_call: TRBJ1-5
d_call: -
cdr3_nt: TGTGCCACCAGCAGAGACGGCGCACAGAACAGGGTCTACAATCAGCCCCAGCATTTT
cdr3_aa: CATSRDGAQNRVYNQPQHF

clone_size: -
v_call: TRBV19
j_call: TRBJ1-1
d_call: -
cdr3_nt: TGTGCCAGTAGTGTCGGGGTGGACACTGAAGCTTTCTTT
cdr3_aa: CASSVGVDTEAFF

clone_size: -
v_call: TRBV5-6
j_call: TRBJ1-1
d_call: -
cdr3_nt: TGTGCCAGCAGGTTAGCGACGGGAAGGGCTATGAACACTGAAGCTTTCTTT
cdr3_aa: CASRLATGRAMNTEAFF

clone_size: -
v_call: TRBV5-4
j_call: TRBJ2-3
d_call: TRBD2
cdr3_nt: TGTGCCAGCAGCCAACAGACTAGCGGGAGTATAGATACGCAGTATTTT
cdr3_aa: CASSQQTSGSIDTQYF

clone_size: -
v_call: TRBV10-3
j_call: TRBJ1-5
d_call: -
cdr3_nt: TGTGCCATCAGTGGTTCGGGGGCTGGGGGCAATCAGCCCCAGCATTTT
cdr3_aa: CAISGSGAGGNQPQHF

clone_size: -
v_call: TRBV7-9
j_call: TRBJ2-7
d_call: TRBD2
cdr3_nt: TGTGCCAGCAGCATCGGACTAGCGGGGTCCTACGAGCAGTACTTC
cdr3_aa: CASSIGLAGSYEQYF

clone_size: -
v_call: TRBV6-4
j_call: TRBJ2-5
d_call: -
cdr3_nt: TGTGCCAGCAGTGAGTGTAGCAGGATCACCGTCGACGAGACCCAGTACTTC
cdr3_aa: CASSECSRITVDETQYF

clone_size: -
v_call: TRBV5-1
j_call: TRBJ2-3
d_call: -
cdr3_nt: TGCGCCAGCAGTTCGTCTACCTCCCAAGCAGATACGCAGTATTTT
cdr3_aa: CASSSSTSQADTQYF

clone_size: -
v_call: TRBV30
j_call: TRBJ2-5
d_call: -
cdr3_nt: TGTGCCTGGAGTGTACGATTGGGCGTGCGGCGGGTTGTGGAAGAGACCCAGTACTTC
cdr3_aa: CAWSVRLGVRRVVEETQYF

clone_size: -
v_call: TRBV7-6
j_call: TRBJ2-3
d_call: TRBD2
cdr3_nt: TGTGCCAGCAGCTTGGGGGGGGGAGTCACAGATACGCAGTATTTT
cdr3_aa: CASSLGGGVTDTQYF

clone_size: few
v_call: TRBV2
j_call: TRBJ2-7
d_call: TRBD2
cdr3_nt: TGTGCCAGCAGAACCGGGACTAGCGACCACGAGCAGTACTTC
cdr3_aa: CASRTGTSDHEQYF

clone_size: few
v_call: TRBV5-1
j_call: TRBJ1-2
d_call: -
cdr3_nt: TGCGCCAGCAGCTTGGACGCCTATGGCTACACCTTC
cdr3_aa: CASSLDAYGYTF

clone_size: -
v_call: TRBV6-5
j_call: TRBJ2-5
d_call: -
cdr3_nt: TGTGCCAGCGGCCGGGACATAAAAGAGACCCAGTACTTC
cdr3_aa: CASGRDIKETQYF

clone_size: -
v_call: TRBV6-6
j_call: TRBJ2-3
d_call: -
cdr3_nt: TGTGCCAGCAGTTATTACTGGCGCACAGATACGCAGTATTTT
cdr3_aa: CASSYYWRTDTQYF

clone_size: -
v_call: TRBV4-1
j_call: TRBJ2-3
d_call: -
cdr3_nt: TGCGCCAGCAGGGCTAGCCTGGCCGGAGGGCAGTATTTT
cdr3_aa: CASRASLAGGQYF

clone_size: -
v_call: TRBV18
j_call: TRBJ2-5
d_call: TRBD1
cdr3_nt: TGTGCCAGCTCGACAGGGGGCAGAGAGACCCAGTACTTC
cdr3_aa: CASSTGGRETQYF

clone_size: -
v_call: TRBV18
j_call: TRBJ2-3
d_call: -
cdr3_nt: TGTGCCAGCTCACCACCGGACTCACGTAGCGCAGATACGCAGTATTTT
cdr3_aa: CASSPPDSRSADTQYF

clone_size: -
v_call: TRBV29-1
j_call: TRBJ2-5
d_call: -
cdr3_nt: TGCAGCGTTGAAGATCCGTCAGGGAAAGAGACCCAGTACTTC
cdr3_aa: CSVEDPSGKETQYF

clone_size: -
v_call: TRBV5-6
j_call: TRBJ1-5
d_call: -
cdr3_nt: TGTGCCAGCAGCTTATTCGGGAACCGGGGTAGTAGTCAGCCCCAGCATTTT
cdr3_aa: CASSLFGNRGSSQPQHF

clone_size: -
v_call: TRBV14
j_call: TRBJ2-7
d_call: -
cdr3_nt: TGTGCCAGCAGCCAAGGGATCGGCAGCTCCTACGAGCAGTACTTC
cdr3_aa: CASSQGIGSSYEQYF

clone_size: few
v_call: TRBV19
j_call: TRBJ1-1
d_call: -
cdr3_nt: TGTGCCAGTAGTATACGTCGGATGAACACTGAAGCTTTCTTT
cdr3_aa: CASSIRRMNTEAFF

clone_size: once
v_call: TRBV10-1
j_call: TRBJ1-1
d_call: TRBD1
cdr3_nt: TGCGCCAGCAGTGCCCACGGACAGGGTGAAGCTTTCTTT
cdr3_aa: CASSAHGQGEAFF

clone_size: -
v_call: TRBV6-1
j_call: TRBJ1-2
d_call: -
cdr3_nt: TGTGCCAGCAGTATCACAGGGCCCCTCTATGGCTACACCTTC
cdr3_aa: CASSITGPLYGYTF

clone_size: -
v_call: TRBV27
j_call: TRBJ1-1
d_call: -
cdr3_nt: TGTGCCAGCAGGGGGGGGCGTTTTTTGAACACTGAAGCTTTCTTT
cdr3_aa: CASRGGRFLNTEAFF

clone_size: -
v_call: TRBV7-8
j_call: TRBJ1-5
d_call: -
cdr3_nt: TGTGCCAGCAGCTTAGGCTGGGACGGTCAGCCCCAGCATTTT
cdr3_aa: CASSLGWDGQPQHF

clone_size: -
v_call: TRBV5-1
j_call: TRBJ2-1
d_call: TRBD2
cdr3_nt: TGCGCCAGCAGCTTGGCCAGTCTAGCGGGGCCCCTCTCCTACAATGAGCAGTTCTTC
cdr3_aa: CASSLASLAGPLSYNEQFF

clone_size: -
v_call: TRBV5-1
j_call: TRBJ2-3
d_call: -
cdr3_nt: TGCGCCAGCACGCCGATCGGGGGCAAGGCAGATACGCAGTATTTT
cdr3_aa: CASTPIGGKADTQYF

clone_size: -
v_call: TRBV19
j_call: TRBJ1-2
d_call: -
cdr3_nt: TGTGCCAGTAGTTGGGATACCTATGGCTACACCTTC
cdr3_aa: CASSWDTYGYTF

clone_size: -
v_call: TRBV4-1
j_call: TRBJ2-7
d_call: -
cdr3_nt: TGCGCCAGCAGCCAAGCTTTAACAGGCTACTCCGAGCAGTACTTC
cdr3_aa: CASSQALTGYSEQYF

clone_size: -
v_call: TRBV7-8
j_call: TRBJ2-5
d_call: -
cdr3_nt: TGTGCCAGCAGCTTAGCGCTCCGAGAGACCCAGTACTTC
cdr3_aa: CASSLALRETQYF

clone_size: -
v_call: TRBV5-6
j_call: TRBJ2-5
d_call: TRBD2
cdr3_nt: TGTGCCAGCAGCTCTGGACTAGCGGGGGCCACGCAGAGGGGGGAGACCCAGTACTTC
cdr3_aa: CASSSGLAGATQRGETQYF

clone_size: -
v_call: TRBV4-2
j_call: TRBJ1-2
d_call: TRBD1
cdr3_nt: TGTGCCAGCAGCCAAGAAGCGGGGACAGGGGGCTATCATAACTATGGCTACACCTTC
cdr3_aa: CASSQEAGTGGYHNYGYTF

clone_size: -
v_call: TRBV5-1
j_call: TRBJ2-6
d_call: -
cdr3_nt: TGCGCCAGCAGCTTCTCTGGGGCCAACGTCCTGACTTTC
cdr3_aa: CASSFSGANVLTF

clone_size: -
v_call: TRBV5-4
j_call: TRBJ2-7
d_call: -
cdr3_nt: TGTGCCAGCAGCTTTGCCGCGGCTATCGGATCCTACGAGCAGTACTTC
cdr3_aa: CASSFAAAIGSYEQYF